The next 29 T cell receptor beta chains were all read from a single sample in a study of glioma-infiltrating T cells after dendritic cell vaccination. Using immunoSEQ multiplex PCR, the repertoire was profiled, and TCRdb retains in-frame clones only, with some absent. This sample has around 67,000 clones, with 81% found just once. The specimen was blood, collected before dendritic cell vaccination. These receptors all stem from a human donor with glioblastoma.

The gene calls are TRBV29-1 and TRBJ1-1; no clear D. The V gene's germline CDR1 is SQVTM and CDR2 ANQGSEA. The CDR3 consists of 12 residues. The V end lost 6 bases, the J end lost 9 bases, and 17 bases lay between the germline ends. The CDR3 here is CSVMGALGKAFF. CDR3 DNA: TGCAGCGTAATGGGCGCCTTGGGCAAAGCTTTCTTT.

V usage is TRBV9 and J usage is TRBJ2-1; 13 nucleotides agree with TRBD2. J was trimmed by 8 bases and V by 4 bases; bases with no gene match: 6. CDR3 length: 15 amino acids. Germline-derived CDR1 and CDR2 are SGDLS and YYNGEE. The CDR3 DNA is TGTGCCAGCAGCACTTGGACTAGCGGGGGCGATGAGCAGTTCTTC. Residues: CASSTWTSGGDEQFF.

The rearrangement uses TRBV9 and TRBJ1-2; TRBD1 matches 7 bases. Germline V CDR1 and CDR2: SGDLS, YYNGEE. V was pared by 3 bases and J by 7 bases, with 9 bases of the junction left unmatched. This CDR3 has 14 residues. The chain's CDR3 is CASSARGSLGGYTF. Written as DNA, the CDR3 is TGTGCCAGCAGCGCCAGGGGGTCATTGGGTGGCTACACCTTC.

The J gene is TRBJ1-6, the V gene TRBV4-2, with 8 bases matching TRBD1. The V segment lost 7 bases and the J segment 7 bases; nucleotides outside the gene matches: 6. CDR1 and CDR2 from the germline V gene are LGHNA and YNFKEQ. The CDR3 length is 14 residues. The CDR3 sequence: CASKGQVENSPLHF. DNA of the CDR3: TGTGCCAGCAAGGGACAGGTTGAGAATTCACCCCTCCACTTT.

The V gene is TRBV5-6, the J gene TRBJ1-5, with a tentative D call TRBD1 (6 bases). Germline loops: CDR1 SGHDT, CDR2 YYEEEE. The CDR3 runs 16 residues. V shed 4 bases and J shed 3 bases, with 17 bases lying between them. The CDR3 region has the DNA TGTGCCAGCAGCCGGGCACTGTCAGGGGACAATCAGCCCCAGCATTTT. It yields the protein CASSRALSGDNQPQHF.

The J gene is TRBJ2-1, the V gene TRBV7-2, with 10 bases aligning to TRBD2. Germline V gives CDR1 SGHTA, CDR2 FQGNSA. V was pared by 5 bases and J by 4 bases, with 5 bases of the junction left unmatched. This CDR3 region has 15 residues. The CDR3 nucleotides are TGTGCCAGCAGCCCAAGCGGGGGGGCGTACAATGAGCAGTTCTTC. Translation: CASSPSGGAYNEQFF.

This rearrangement joins TRBV5-1 to TRBJ1-1, with D unclear. CDR3 length: 15 residues. V lost 0 bases and J 0 bases, leaving 9 bases between the germline ends. The germline V gene encodes CDR1 SGHRS and CDR2 YFSETQ. CDR3 protein: CASSLDGGMNTEAFF. The CDR3 nucleotides are TGCGCCAGCAGCTTGGATGGCGGCATGAACACTGAAGCTTTCTTT.

The count of this clone is one. V and J are TRBV30 and TRBJ1-1; D gene unclear. V lost 8 bases to trimming and J lost 5 bases, with 12 bases between them. The germline gives CDR1 GTSNPN, CDR2 SVGIG (reference sequence). This CDR3 is 11 amino acids long. The DNA for the CDR3 is TGTGCCAGCGGGTATTCGACTGAAGCTTTCTTT. Its translation is CASGYSTEAFF.

The chain recombines TRBV4-1 with TRBJ1-1, with 8 bases matching TRBD1. V shed 2 bases and J 3 bases; nucleotides not matched to a gene: 8. This CDR3 region has 16 residues. Germline V gene sequence: CDR1 MGHRA, CDR2 YSYEKL. The DNA of the CDR3 is TGCGCCAGCAGCCAATTTCTGGACAGGGCGGACACTGAAGCTTTCTTT. This sequence encodes CASSQFLDRADTEAFF.

The chain joins TRBV29-1 to TRBJ2-2, with TRBD1 matching over 9 bases. From germline, CDR1 is SQVTM and CDR2 ANQGSEA. The CDR3 extends over 13 amino acids. V shed 7 bases and J 4 bases; nucleotides not matched to a gene: 4. This chain's CDR3 is CSAMTGGTGELFF. CDR3 nucleotide sequence: TGCAGCGCTATGACAGGGGGCACCGGGGAGCTGTTTTTT.

The chain employs TRBV19 and TRBJ2-5; 8 bases line up with TRBD1. V dropped 1 base and J dropped 2; count of bases not matched to a gene: 6. Per the germline V gene, CDR1 is LNHDA and CDR2 is SQIVND (reference sequence). The CDR3 loop spans 16 amino acids. CDR3 DNA: TGTGCCAGTAGTATAGGTCCGGGACAGGCTCAAGAGACCCAGTACTTC. Translating gives CASSIGPGQAQETQYF.

The chain combines TRBV11-2 with TRBJ1-1, with 7 bases matching TRBD1. V dropped 7 bases and J dropped 4; count of bases not matched to a gene: 6. CDR3 length equals 13 residues. From germline, CDR1 is SGHAT and CDR2 FQNNGV. This CDR3 is CASTPTGATEAFF. The DNA of the CDR3 is TGTGCCAGCACCCCAACAGGGGCCACTGAAGCTTTCTTT.

The rearrangement links TRBV6-4 to TRBJ1-6; D remains ambiguous. Germline values: CDR1 MRHNA, CDR2 SNTAGT. The ends were cut back, 4 bases at V and 9 bases at J, with 10 bases in the middle. The CDR3 runs 13 residues. CDR3 protein: CASSGEEGSPLHF. CDR3 DNA sequence: TGTGCCAGCAGTGGAGAAGAGGGTTCACCCCTCCACTTT.

The chain uses TRBV27 and TRBJ2-7; 8 bases fit TRBD1. Per the germline V gene, CDR1 is MNHEY and CDR2 is SMNVEV (reference sequence). With V trimmed by 5 bases and J by 0 bases, 9 bases remained unmatched. The CDR3 totals 16 residues. This chain's CDR3 is CASSPRTGYSSYEQYF. The DNA for the CDR3 is TGTGCCAGCAGTCCCCGGACAGGGTATAGCTCCTACGAGCAGTACTTC.

This clone was seen many times. This CDR3 is CASSDGRSSSYNEQFF. For the CDR3, the DNA is TGTGCCAGCAGTGATGGCAGGTCAAGCTCCTACAATGAGCAGTTCTTC. V and J are TRBV6-4 and TRBJ2-1; no clear D gene. The CDR3 loop spans 16 amino acids. V lost 3 bases and J lost 0, with 12 bases in between. Germline V gene sequence: CDR1 MRHNA, CDR2 SNTAGT.

The J gene is TRBJ2-7, the V gene TRBV6-5; possible D gene TRBD1, 5 bases. Trimming stripped 6 bases from V and 3 bases from J, with 15 bases between. CDR3 size: 14 residues. Per the germline V gene, CDR1 is MNHEY and CDR2 is SVGAGI. CDR3 DNA: TGTGCCAGCAGCCCCAGACAGATTTTCTACGAGCAGTACTTC. It yields the protein CASSPRQIFYEQYF.

The chain is built from TRBV11-2 and TRBJ1-4, with 7 bases lining up with TRBD1. V shed 5 bases, J shed 8 bases, and the junction held 8 bases outside the gene matches. This CDR3 spans 14 amino acids. CDR1 is SGHAT, CDR2 FQNNGV, per germline. This chain's CDR3 is CASSLDRAGEKLFF. The CDR3 bases are TGTGCCAGCAGCCTCGACAGGGCCGGCGAAAAACTGTTTTTT.

The chain links TRBV11-2 to TRBJ2-7; 10 bases are a match to TRBD2. Germline values: CDR1 SGHAT, CDR2 FQNNGV. This CDR3 contains 14 residues. V was clipped by 1 base and J by 7 bases; unmatched bases: 4. DNA for the CDR3: TGTGCCAGCAGCTTAGGAGCGGGGGGGCTGGAGCAGTACTTC. Translated, it gives CASSLGAGGLEQYF.

This chain uses TRBV6-1 with TRBJ1-6; D unresolved. This CDR3 comprises 14 residues. V dropped 1 base and J dropped 5 bases, with 6 bases sitting between them. The germline V gene encodes CDR1 MNHNS and CDR2 SASEGT. CDR3 nucleotides: TGTGCCAGCAGTGAAGGGAGGGATAATTCACCCCTCCACTTT. As protein: CASSEGRDNSPLHF.

The V call is TRBV9, the J call TRBJ2-3; D perhaps matches TRBD2 (7 bases). Germline loops: CDR1 SGDLS, CDR2 YYNGEE. Trimming left V 4 bases short and J 6 bases short, with 15 bases between. This CDR3 is 14 amino acids long. The chain's CDR3 is CASSPEGGYDTQYF. The CDR3 nucleotides read TGTGCCAGCAGCCCGGAGGGGGGGTACGATACGCAGTATTTT.

V gene TRBV29-1 combines with J gene TRBJ1-1; TRBD1 agrees at 11 bases. The V segment lost 6 bases and the J segment 0 bases; nucleotides outside the gene matches: 6. CDR3 size: 15 residues. The germline V gene encodes CDR1 SQVTM and CDR2 ANQGSEA. The DNA of the CDR3 is TGCAGCGTAGCCGGGACAGGGGGTTTGAACACTGAAGCTTTCTTT. Protein: CSVAGTGGLNTEAFF.

With regard to this clone: This sample includes further DNA sequences coding for the same CDR3. The rearrangement uses TRBV6-5 and TRBJ2-7; 9 nucleotides match TRBD2. In germline, CDR1 is MNHEY, CDR2 SVGAGI. Trimming took 6 bases from V and 4 from J; bases not matched to a gene: 7. The CDR3 has 14 residues. The chain's CDR3 is CASSLAGASYEQYF. The CDR3 nucleotides are TGTGCCAGCAGCTTAGCGGGGGCCTCATACGAGCAGTACTTC.

With regard to this clone: Since no conserved phenylalanine or tryptophan closes the CDR3, a read error is the likely cause. The J gene is TRBJ1-2, the V gene TRBV7-2, with 7 bases identical to TRBD1. The CDR3 loop spans 16 amino acids. Germline CDR1 and CDR2: SGHTA and FQGNSA. V gave up 5 bases and J gave up 7 bases; unmatched junction bases: 16. The CDR3 protein is CASSPMPGTARGGYTL. In DNA, the CDR3 is TGTGCCAGCAGCCCAATGCCAGGGACAGCCCGGGGTGGCTACACCCTC.

The chain is built from TRBV21-1 and TRBJ1-5; the table's D call of TRBD1 was not tested on the DNA. TRBV21-1 is noted as a pseudogene. The length of the CDR3 is 16 residues. The CDR3 nucleotides are TGTGCCAGCATACTGGGGACAGGGAATCGTAATCAGCCCCAGCATTTT. As protein: CASILGTGNRNQPQHF.

The chain employs TRBV7-9 and TRBJ1-2; D gene uncertain. V was pared by 0 bases and J by 8 bases, with 10 bases between. This CDR3 has 13 amino acids. In germline, CDR1 is SEHNR, CDR2 FQNEAQ (reference sequence). The CDR3 loop reads CASSLAVADGYTF. CDR3 nucleotide sequence: TGTGCCAGCAGCTTAGCAGTAGCGGACGGCTACACCTTC.

A note on this clone: The sample holds other DNA sequences that translate to the same CDR3. This sequence joins TRBV7-2 and TRBJ2-5; 9 bases fit TRBD1. This CDR3 is built from 16 residues. The germline V gene has CDR1 SGHTA and CDR2 FQGNSA. The ends lost 3 bases at V and 4 bases at J; junction bases unmatched: 9. CDR3 DNA sequence: TGTGCCAGCAGCTTTGGGACAGGGAGAGGGGTAGAGACCCAGTACTTC. Translation gives CASSFGTGRGVETQYF.

This clone was detected once. This sequence joins TRBV19 and TRBJ1-3, with TRBD1 identical over 7 bases. The V segment lost 2 bases and the J segment 4 bases; nucleotides outside the gene matches: 8. The CDR3 loop spans 16 amino acids. Germline loops: CDR1 LNHDA, CDR2 SQIVND (reference sequence). The CDR3 nucleotides read TGTGCCAGTAGTATAATCCTCGGGACAGAAGGAAACACCATATATTTT. Translation: CASSIILGTEGNTIYF.

This clone was counted a few times. The genes are TRBV4-1 and TRBJ2-7, with 8 bases fitting TRBD1. The CDR3 sequence is 17 residues long. The germline CDR1 and CDR2 sequences are MGHRA and YSYEKL. V was pared by 0 bases and J by 3 bases, with 10 bases of the junction left unmatched. The CDR3: CASSQDSAGTGLYEQYF. CDR3 nucleotide sequence: TGCGCCAGCAGCCAAGATTCTGCCGGGACAGGCCTCTACGAGCAGTACTTC.

This chain links TRBV11-2 with TRBJ1-2; 8 nucleotides align to TRBD1. CDR3 size: 16 residues. The junction had 10 bases not matched to a gene; V was cut back by 0 bases and J by 7 bases. The germline V gene has CDR1 SGHAT and CDR2 FQNNGV. DNA of the CDR3: TGTGCCAGCAGCTTAGATCGGCAGGGGGCGAGCTCTGGCTACACCTTC. Its protein product is CASSLDRQGASSGYTF.